These 5 T cell receptor beta chains came from one sample sequenced in a study of blood T cells in healthy people across ages. With a J-beta primer mix and a sample-barcoded 5' primer, a second PCR ran about 7 to 12 cycles. Each CDR3 protein is one row after TCRdb ran MiXCR on the 5' RACE reads. The sample comprises about 780,000 distinct CDR3 sequences, 20% to 30% of which are singletons, and approximately 2.9% rests with the top ten. The sample was also linked to a second study, of T cells of mothers and their children.

The sample was blood. The receptor set was obtained from a boy between 10 and 17 years old in good health.

This clonotype was observed a single time. The chain employs TRBV5-1 and TRBJ2-5; D is undetermined. V was shortened by 4 bases and J by 2 bases, with 9 bases between the two germline ends. Germline CDR1 is SGHRS and CDR2 is YFSETQ. The CDR3 loop spans 13 amino acids. The CDR3, as DNA: TGCGCCAGCAGCGCACTCGGTCAAGAGACCCAGTACTTC. This sequence encodes CASSALGQETQYF.

As for this clonotype: The junction departs from the called germline gene at one end, perhaps through a read error. The rearrangement joins TRBV7-3 to TRBJ2-3; the match to TRBD2 covers 10 bases. The CDR3 runs 18 residues. In germline, CDR1 is SGHTA, CDR2 FQGTGA. The CDR3 loop reads CASSPVSGGPRSTDAQYF. Written as DNA, the CDR3 is TGTGCCAGCAGCCCCGTTAGCGGGGGGCCTCGCAGCACAGATGCGCAGTATTTT. The whole variable domain, filled in from reference TRBV7-3 and TRBJ2-3, reads GAGVSQTPSNKVTEKGKYVELRCDPISGHTALYWYRQSLGQGPEFLIYFQGTGAADDSGLPNDRFFAVRPEGSVSTLKIQRTERGDSAVYLCASSPVSGGPRSTDAQYFGPGTRLTVL.

This clonotype was detected a few times. The gene calls are TRBV3-1 and TRBJ2-6; D is uncertain. The CDR3 spans 17 residues. Germline V lookup: CDR1 LGHDT, CDR2 YNNKEL (reference sequence). Trimming shortened V by 0 bases and J by 0 bases, and 9 bases separated the two germline ends. The CDR3 is CASSQDSAYSGANVLTF. Written as DNA, the CDR3 is TGTGCCAGCAGCCAAGATTCAGCGTACTCTGGGGCCAACGTCCTGACTTTC.

There are a few counts of this clonotype. The chain employs TRBV29-1 and TRBJ1-1, with 7 bases that match TRBD1. Germline V gene lookup returns CDR1 SQVTM and CDR2 ANQGSEA. CDR3 length equals 13 residues. Unmatched junction bases numbered 13, after V lost 7 bases and J lost 8 bases. The CDR3 nucleotides are TGCAGCGCCACTCGGACAGGATTGGGAGAAGCTTTCTTT. This sequence encodes CSATRTGLGEAFF.

The chain is built from TRBV29-1 and TRBJ2-5; D may match TRBD1 or TRBD2 (6 bases each). The CDR3 covers 17 residues. The germline gives CDR1 SQVTM, CDR2 ANQGSEA. The V and J ends lost 7 bases and 2 bases respectively, with 26 bases between them. As DNA, the CDR3 is TGCAGCGCCTTTAAGGGGGGATCTTATACCAAACAAGAGACCCAGTACTTC. As protein: CSAFKGGSYTKQETQYF.